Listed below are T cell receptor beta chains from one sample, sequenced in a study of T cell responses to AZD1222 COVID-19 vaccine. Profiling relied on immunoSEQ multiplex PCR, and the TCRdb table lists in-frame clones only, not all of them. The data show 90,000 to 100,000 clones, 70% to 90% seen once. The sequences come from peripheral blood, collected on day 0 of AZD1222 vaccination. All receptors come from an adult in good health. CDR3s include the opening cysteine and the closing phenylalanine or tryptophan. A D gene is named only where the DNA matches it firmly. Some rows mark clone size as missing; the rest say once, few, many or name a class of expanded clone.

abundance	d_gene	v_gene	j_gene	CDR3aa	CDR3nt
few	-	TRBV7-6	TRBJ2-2	CASSPARGPNTGELFF	TGTGCCAGCAGCCCGGCCCGGGGCCCGAACACCGGGGAGCTGTTTTTT
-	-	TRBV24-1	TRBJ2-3	CATSGSGTGTDTQYF	TGTGCCACCAGTGGTTCCGGGACCGGCACAGATACGCAGTATTTT
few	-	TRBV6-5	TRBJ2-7	CASSLTHEQYF	TGTGCCAGCAGTTTAACCCACGAGCAGTACTTC
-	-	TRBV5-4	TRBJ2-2	CASSTTTGNTGELFF	TGTGCCAGCAGCACCACGACGGGGAACACCGGGGAGCTGTTTTTT
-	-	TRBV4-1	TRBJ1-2	CASSQDRTEPYGYTF	TGCGCCAGCAGCCAAGACAGGACGGAACCCTATGGCTACACCTTC
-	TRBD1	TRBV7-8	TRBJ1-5	CASSLETGTGRNQPQHF	TGTGCCAGCAGCTTAGAGACCGGGACAGGGCGTAATCAGCCCCAGCATTTT
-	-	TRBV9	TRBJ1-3	CASRNEQGPGNTIYF	TGTGCCAGCAGGAACGAACAGGGACCTGGAAACACCATATATTTT
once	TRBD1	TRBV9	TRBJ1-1	CASSVGGQGLNTEAFF	TGTGCCAGCAGCGTAGGGGGACAGGGTTTGAACACTGAAGCTTTCTTT
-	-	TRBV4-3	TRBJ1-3	CASSQDGKVGNTIYF	TGCGCCAGCAGCCAAGATGGGAAGGTTGGAAACACCATATATTTT
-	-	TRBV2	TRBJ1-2	CASSGLYGYTF	TGTGCCAGCAGTGGACTCTATGGCTACACCTTC
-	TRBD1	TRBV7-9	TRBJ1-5	CASSLGQAFNQPQHF	TGTGCCAGCAGCTTGGGACAGGCCTTCAATCAGCCCCAGCATTTT
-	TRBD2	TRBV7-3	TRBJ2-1	CASSLISGLAGEQFF	TGTGCCAGCAGCTTAATTTCGGGACTAGCGGGAGAGCAGTTCTTC
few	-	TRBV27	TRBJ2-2	CASSLLPGTTGELFF	TGTGCCAGCAGTTTGTTGCCGGGAACAACCGGGGAGCTGTTTTTT
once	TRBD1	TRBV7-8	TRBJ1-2	CASSRDRVSYGYTF	TGTGCCAGCAGCCGGGACAGGGTCTCCTATGGCTACACCTTC
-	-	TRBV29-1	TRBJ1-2	CSVAGGWDRYTF	TGCAGCGTTGCGGGGGGTTGGGATCGCTACACCTTC
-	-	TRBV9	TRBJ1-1	CASSVSLANTEAFF	TGTGCCAGCAGCGTTAGTCTGGCGAACACTGAAGCTTTCTTT
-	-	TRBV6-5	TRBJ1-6	CASSISNSPLHF	TGTGCCAGCAGTATCTCCAATTCACCCCTCCACTTT
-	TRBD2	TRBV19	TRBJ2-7	CASSALAGAYEQYF	TGTGCCAGTAGTGCACTAGCGGGGGCCTACGAGCAGTACTTC
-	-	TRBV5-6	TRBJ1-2	CASSPTSGYGYTF	TGTGCCAGCAGCCCAACTTCGGGTTATGGCTACACCTTC
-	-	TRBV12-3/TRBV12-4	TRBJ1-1	CASSPLRTEAFF	TGTGCCAGCAGTCCACTGAGGACTGAAGCTTTCTTT
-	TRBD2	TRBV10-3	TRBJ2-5	CAISPGLAGGPGAQYF	TGTGCCATCAGCCCTGGACTAGCGGGAGGGCCGGGGGCCCAGTACTTC
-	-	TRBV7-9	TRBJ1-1	CASSANYGSTEAFF	TGTGCCAGCAGCGCTAACTACGGGAGCACTGAAGCTTTCTTT
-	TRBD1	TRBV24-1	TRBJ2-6	CATSDPGTAGANVLTF	TGTGCCACCAGTGATCCGGGGACAGCTGGGGCCAACGTCCTGACTTTC
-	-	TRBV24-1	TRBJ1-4	CATSETQGGKLFF	TGTGCCACCAGTGAGACTCAGGGAGGGAAACTGTTTTTT
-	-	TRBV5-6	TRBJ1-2	CASSPGRTHGYTF	TGTGCCAGCAGTCCGGGGAGGACCCATGGCTACACCTTC
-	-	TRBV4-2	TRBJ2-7	CASSQDLRGPYEQYF	TGTGCCAGCAGCCAAGATCTTCGGGGGCCCTACGAGCAGTACTTC
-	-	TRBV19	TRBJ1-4	CASSTPRPANEKLFF	TGTGCCAGTAGCACCCCCAGGCCAGCTAATGAAAAACTGTTTTTT
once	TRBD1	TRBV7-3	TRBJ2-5	CASSPGTAQETQYF	TGTGCCAGCAGCCCTGGGACAGCTCAAGAGACCCAGTACTTC
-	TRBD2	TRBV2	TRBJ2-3	CASSEGDYSDTQYF	TGTGCCAGCAGTGAAGGGGACTACTCAGATACGCAGTATTTT
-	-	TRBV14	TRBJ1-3	CASSQVVGSGNTIYF	TGTGCCAGCAGCCAAGTGGTCGGCTCTGGAAACACCATATATTTT
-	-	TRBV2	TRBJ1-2	CASSQSRQADYGYTF	TGTGCCAGCAGCCAATCCCGACAGGCGGACTATGGCTACACCTTC
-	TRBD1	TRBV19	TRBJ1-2	CASSSRQGSSYGYTF	TGTGCCAGTAGTTCAAGACAGGGGTCCTCCTATGGCTACACCTTC
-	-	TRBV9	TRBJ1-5	CASSVGSWNQPQHF	TGTGCCAGCAGCGTAGGGAGTTGGAATCAGCCCCAGCATTTT
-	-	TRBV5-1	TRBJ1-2	CASSQDTNYGYTF	TGCGCCAGCAGCCAAGACACTAACTATGGCTACACCTTC
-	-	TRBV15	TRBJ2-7	CATSRGFGTYEQYF	TGTGCCACCAGCAGAGGTTTCGGCACCTACGAGCAGTACTTC
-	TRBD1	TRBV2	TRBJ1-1	CASRGPGTGLNTEAFF	TGTGCCAGCAGGGGTCCCGGGACAGGGTTAAACACTGAAGCTTTCTTT
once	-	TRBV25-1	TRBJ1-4	CASSDPGREKLFF	TGTGCCAGCAGTGACCCGGGACGGGAAAAACTGTTTTTT
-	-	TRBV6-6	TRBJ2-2	CASSHEGDIAGELFF	TGTGCCAGCAGTCACGAAGGGGATATCGCCGGGGAGCTGTTTTTT
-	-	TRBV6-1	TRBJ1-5	CASSEASGRINQPQHF	TGTGCCAGCAGTGAAGCCTCAGGGAGGATCAATCAGCCCCAGCATTTT
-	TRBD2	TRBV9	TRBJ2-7	CASSVGAGTYEQYF	TGTGCCAGCAGCGTCGGAGCGGGGACCTACGAGCAGTACTTC
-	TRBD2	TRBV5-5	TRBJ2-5	CASSPWGGETQYF	TGTGCCAGCAGCCCTTGGGGGGGGGAGACCCAGTACTTC
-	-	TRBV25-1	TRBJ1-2	CASSEMGSPGSGYTF	TGTGCCAGCAGTGAAATGGGGTCCCCAGGGTCCGGCTACACCTTC